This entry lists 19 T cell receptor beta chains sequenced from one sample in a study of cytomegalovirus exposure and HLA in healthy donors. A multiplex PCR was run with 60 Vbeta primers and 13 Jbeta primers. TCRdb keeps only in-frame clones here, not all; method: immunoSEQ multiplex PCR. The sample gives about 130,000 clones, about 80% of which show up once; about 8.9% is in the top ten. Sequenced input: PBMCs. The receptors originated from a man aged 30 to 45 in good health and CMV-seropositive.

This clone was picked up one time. CDR3 bases: TGCGCCAGCAGCCCAGATAGGACTCTCACGGGTGAGCAGTACTTC. Its protein is CASSPDRTLTGEQYF. The chain employs TRBV5-1 and TRBJ2-7, with a weak D call TRBD2 (5 bases). Trimming took off 4 bases at V and 7 bases at J, with 21 bases between the two ends. The CDR3 is 15 amino acids. Germline V CDR1 and CDR2: SGHRS, YFSETQ.

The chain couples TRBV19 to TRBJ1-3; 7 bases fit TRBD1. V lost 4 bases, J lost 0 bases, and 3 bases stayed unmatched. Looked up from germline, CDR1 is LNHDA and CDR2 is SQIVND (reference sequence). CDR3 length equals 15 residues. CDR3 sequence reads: CASSTTGDSGNTIYF. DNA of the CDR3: TGTGCCAGTAGTACAACAGGGGACTCTGGAAACACCATATATTTT.

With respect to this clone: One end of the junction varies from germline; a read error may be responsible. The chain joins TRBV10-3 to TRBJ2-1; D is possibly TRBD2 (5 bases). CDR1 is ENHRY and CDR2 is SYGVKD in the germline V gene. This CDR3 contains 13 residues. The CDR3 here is CAISEGPGNGQFF. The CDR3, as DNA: TGTGCCATCAGTGAGGGTCCGGGGAATGGGCAGTTCTTC.

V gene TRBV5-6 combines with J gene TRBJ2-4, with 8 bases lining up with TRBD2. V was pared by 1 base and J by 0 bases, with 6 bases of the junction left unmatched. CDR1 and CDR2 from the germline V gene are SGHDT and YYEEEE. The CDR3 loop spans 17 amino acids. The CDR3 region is CASSLRCRGGAKNIQYF. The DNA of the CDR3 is TGTGCCAGCAGCTTGAGGTGTCGGGGGGGAGCCAAAAACATTCAGTACTTC.

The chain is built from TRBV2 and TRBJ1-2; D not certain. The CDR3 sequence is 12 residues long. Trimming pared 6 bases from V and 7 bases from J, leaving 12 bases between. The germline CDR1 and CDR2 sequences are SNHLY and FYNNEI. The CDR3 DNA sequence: TGTGCCAGCAGCGGTTACCGCGGTGGCTACACCTTC. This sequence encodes CASSGYRGGYTF.

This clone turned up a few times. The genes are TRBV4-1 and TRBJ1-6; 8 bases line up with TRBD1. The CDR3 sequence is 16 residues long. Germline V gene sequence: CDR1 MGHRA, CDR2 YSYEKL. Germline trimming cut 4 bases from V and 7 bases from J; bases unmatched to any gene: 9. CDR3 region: CASSRDPRQGNSPLHF. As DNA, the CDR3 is TGCGCCAGCAGCCGAGACCCGAGACAGGGGAATTCACCCCTCCACTTT.

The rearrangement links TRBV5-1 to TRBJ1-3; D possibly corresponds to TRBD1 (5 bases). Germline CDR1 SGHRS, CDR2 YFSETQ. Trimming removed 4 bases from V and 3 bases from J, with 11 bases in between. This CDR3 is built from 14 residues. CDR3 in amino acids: CASSEAGNGNTIYF. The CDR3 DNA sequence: TGCGCCAGCAGCGAGGCAGGGAATGGAAACACCATATATTTT.

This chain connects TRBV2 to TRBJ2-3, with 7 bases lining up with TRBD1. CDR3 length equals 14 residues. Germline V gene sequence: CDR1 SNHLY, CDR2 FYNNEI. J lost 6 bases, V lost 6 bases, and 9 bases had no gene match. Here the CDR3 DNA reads TGTGCCAGCAGAGCCGACAGGGTATCGGATACGCAGTATTTT. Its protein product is CASRADRVSDTQYF.

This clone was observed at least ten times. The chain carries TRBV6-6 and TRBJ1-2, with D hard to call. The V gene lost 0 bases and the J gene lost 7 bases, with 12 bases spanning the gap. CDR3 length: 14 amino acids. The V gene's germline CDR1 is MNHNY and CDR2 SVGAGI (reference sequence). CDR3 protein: CASSYSHSGVGYTF. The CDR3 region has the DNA TGTGCCAGCAGTTACTCCCATAGCGGGGTTGGCTACACCTTC.

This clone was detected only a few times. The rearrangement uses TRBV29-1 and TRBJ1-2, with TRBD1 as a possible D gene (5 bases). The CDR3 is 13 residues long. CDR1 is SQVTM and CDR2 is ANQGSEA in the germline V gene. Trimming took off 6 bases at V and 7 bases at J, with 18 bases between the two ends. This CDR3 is CSVGGGSYGGYTF. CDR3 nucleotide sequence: TGCAGCGTGGGCGGGGGGAGTTACGGTGGCTACACCTTC.

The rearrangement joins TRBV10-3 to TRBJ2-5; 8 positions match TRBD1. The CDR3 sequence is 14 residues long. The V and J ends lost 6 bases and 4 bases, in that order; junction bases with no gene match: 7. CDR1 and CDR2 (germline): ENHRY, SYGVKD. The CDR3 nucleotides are TGTGCCATCAGGCCCGGGACAGGAGGAGAGACCCAGTACTTC. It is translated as CAIRPGTGGETQYF.

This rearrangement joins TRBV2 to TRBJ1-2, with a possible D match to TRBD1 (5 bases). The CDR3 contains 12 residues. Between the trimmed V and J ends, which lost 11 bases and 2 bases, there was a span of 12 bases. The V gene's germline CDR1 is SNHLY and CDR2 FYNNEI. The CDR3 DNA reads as TGTGCCGGGGGAGGCATAAACTATGGCTACACCTTC. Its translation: CAGGGINYGYTF.

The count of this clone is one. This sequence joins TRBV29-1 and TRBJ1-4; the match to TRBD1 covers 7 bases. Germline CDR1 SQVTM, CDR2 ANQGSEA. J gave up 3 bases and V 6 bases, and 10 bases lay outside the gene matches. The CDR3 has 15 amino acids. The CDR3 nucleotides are TGCAGCGTGGGGGATTACAGGGGACCTAATGAAAAACTGTTTTTT. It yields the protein CSVGDYRGPNEKLFF.

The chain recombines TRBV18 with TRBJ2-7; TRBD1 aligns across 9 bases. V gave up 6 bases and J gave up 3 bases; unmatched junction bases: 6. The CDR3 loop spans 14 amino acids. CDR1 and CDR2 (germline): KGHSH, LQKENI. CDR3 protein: CASSPGTGLYEQYF. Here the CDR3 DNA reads TGTGCCAGCTCGCCCGGGACAGGGCTCTACGAGCAGTACTTC. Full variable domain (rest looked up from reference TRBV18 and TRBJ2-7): NAGVMQNPRHLVRRRGQEARLRCSPMKGHSHVYWYRQLPEEGLKFMVYLQKENIIDESGMPKERFSAEFPKEGPSILRIQQVVRGDSAAYFCASSPGTGLYEQYFGPGTRLTVT.

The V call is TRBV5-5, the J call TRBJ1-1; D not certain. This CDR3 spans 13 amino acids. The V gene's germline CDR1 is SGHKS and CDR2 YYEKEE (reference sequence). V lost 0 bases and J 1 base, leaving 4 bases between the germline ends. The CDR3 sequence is CASSLGRNTEAFF. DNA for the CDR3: TGTGCCAGCAGCTTGGGCAGGAACACTGAAGCTTTCTTT.

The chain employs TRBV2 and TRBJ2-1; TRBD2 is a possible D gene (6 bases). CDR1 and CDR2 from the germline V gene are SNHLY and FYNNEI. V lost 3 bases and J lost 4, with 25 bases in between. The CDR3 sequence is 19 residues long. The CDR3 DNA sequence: TGTGCCAGCAGTGACGGTTCCGAGACCCGGGACTCGGCATACAATGAGCAGTTCTTC. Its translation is CASSDGSETRDSAYNEQFF.

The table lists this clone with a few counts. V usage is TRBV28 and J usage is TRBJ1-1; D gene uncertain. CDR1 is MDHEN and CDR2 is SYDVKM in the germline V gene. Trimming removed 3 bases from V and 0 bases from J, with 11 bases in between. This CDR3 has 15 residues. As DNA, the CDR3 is TGTGCCAGCAGTTTGATGGGGAGGATGAACACTGAAGCTTTCTTT. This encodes CASSLMGRMNTEAFF.

CDR3 residues: CASSPAIQGTGELFF. CDR3 bases: TGTGCCAGCAGCCCCGCCATACAGGGTACCGGGGAGCTGTTTTTT. The chain recombines TRBV7-3 with TRBJ2-2; perhaps TRBD1 as D (6 bases). Trimming cost V 5 bases and J 5 bases, with 15 bases left between them. Per germline, CDR1 SGHTA and CDR2 FQGTGA. The CDR3 is 15 residues long.

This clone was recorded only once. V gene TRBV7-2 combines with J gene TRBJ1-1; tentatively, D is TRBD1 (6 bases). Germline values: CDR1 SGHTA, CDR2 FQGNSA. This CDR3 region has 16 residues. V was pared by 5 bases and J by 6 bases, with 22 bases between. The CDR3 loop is CASSPRLGANGAEAFF. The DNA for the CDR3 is TGTGCCAGCAGCCCACGCCTGGGGGCCAATGGGGCTGAAGCTTTCTTT.